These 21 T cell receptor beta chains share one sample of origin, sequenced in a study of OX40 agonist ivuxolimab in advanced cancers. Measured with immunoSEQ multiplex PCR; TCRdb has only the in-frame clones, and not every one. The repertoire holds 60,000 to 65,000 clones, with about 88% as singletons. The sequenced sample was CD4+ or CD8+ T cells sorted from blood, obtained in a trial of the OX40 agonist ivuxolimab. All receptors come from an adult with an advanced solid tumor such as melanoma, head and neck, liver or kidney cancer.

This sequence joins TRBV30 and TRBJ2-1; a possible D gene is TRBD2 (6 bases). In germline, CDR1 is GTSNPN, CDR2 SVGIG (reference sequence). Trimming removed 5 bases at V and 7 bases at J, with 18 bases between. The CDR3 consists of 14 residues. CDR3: CAWESGAGLNEQFF. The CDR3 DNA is TGTGCCTGGGAGAGTGGGGCGGGGTTAAATGAGCAGTTCTTC.

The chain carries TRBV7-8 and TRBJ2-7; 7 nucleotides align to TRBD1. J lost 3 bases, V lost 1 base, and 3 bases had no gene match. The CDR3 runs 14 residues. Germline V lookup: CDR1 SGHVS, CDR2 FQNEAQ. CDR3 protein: CASSLESGGYEQYF. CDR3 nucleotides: TGTGCCAGCAGCTTAGAGTCAGGGGGCTACGAGCAGTACTTC.

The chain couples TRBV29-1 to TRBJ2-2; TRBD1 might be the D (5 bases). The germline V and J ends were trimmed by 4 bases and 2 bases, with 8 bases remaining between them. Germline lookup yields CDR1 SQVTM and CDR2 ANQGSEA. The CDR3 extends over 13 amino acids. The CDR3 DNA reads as TGCAGCGTTGGGACACTTAACACCGGGGAGCTGTTTTTT. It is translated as CSVGTLNTGELFF.

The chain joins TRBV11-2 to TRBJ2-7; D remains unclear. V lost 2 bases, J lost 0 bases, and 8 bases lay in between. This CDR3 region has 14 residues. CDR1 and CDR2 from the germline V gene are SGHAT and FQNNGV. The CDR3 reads CASSLSRNSYEQYF. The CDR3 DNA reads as TGTGCCAGCAGCTTATCGCGAAACTCCTACGAGCAGTACTTC. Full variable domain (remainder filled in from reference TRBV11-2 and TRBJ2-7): EAGVAQSPRYKIIEKRQSVAFWCNPISGHATLYWYQQILGQGPKLLIQFQNNGVVDDSQLPKDRFSAERLKGVDSTLKIQPAKLEDSAVYLCASSLSRNSYEQYFGPGTRLTVT.

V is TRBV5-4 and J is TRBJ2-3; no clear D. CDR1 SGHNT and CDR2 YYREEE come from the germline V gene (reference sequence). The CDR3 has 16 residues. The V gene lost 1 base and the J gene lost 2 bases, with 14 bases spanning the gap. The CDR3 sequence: CASSLSWSLVTDTQYF. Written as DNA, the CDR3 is TGTGCCAGCAGCTTGAGTTGGAGCCTCGTCACAGATACGCAGTATTTT.

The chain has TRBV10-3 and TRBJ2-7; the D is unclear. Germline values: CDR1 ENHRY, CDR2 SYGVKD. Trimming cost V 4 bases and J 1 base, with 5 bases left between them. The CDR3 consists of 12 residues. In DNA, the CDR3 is TGTGCCATCAGTGGATCATCCTACGAGCAGTACTTC. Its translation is CAISGSSYEQYF.

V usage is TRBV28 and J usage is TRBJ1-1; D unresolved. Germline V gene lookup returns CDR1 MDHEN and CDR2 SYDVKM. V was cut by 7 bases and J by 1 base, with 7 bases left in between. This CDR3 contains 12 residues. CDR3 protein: CASKYTNTEAFF. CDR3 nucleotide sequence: TGTGCCAGCAAATATACGAACACTGAAGCTTTCTTT.

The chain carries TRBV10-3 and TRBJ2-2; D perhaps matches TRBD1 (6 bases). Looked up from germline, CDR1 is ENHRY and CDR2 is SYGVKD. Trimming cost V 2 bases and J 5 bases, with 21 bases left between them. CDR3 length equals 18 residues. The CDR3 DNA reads TGTGCCATCAGTGAGCTTTGGGTGCAGGGGAGTGGAACCGGGGAGCTGTTTTTT. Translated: CAISELWVQGSGTGELFF.

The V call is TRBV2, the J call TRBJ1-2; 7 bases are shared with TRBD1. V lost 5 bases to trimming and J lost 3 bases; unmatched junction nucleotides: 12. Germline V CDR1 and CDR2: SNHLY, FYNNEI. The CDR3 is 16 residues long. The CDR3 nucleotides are TGTGCCAGCAGTAAGAAGACAGGGAGGGTCGACTATGGCTACACCTTC. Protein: CASSKKTGRVDYGYTF.

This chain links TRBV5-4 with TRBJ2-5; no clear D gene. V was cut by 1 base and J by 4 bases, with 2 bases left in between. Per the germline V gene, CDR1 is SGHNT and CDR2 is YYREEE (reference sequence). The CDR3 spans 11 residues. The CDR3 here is CASSLRETQYF. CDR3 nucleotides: TGTGCCAGCAGCTTGAGAGAGACCCAGTACTTC.

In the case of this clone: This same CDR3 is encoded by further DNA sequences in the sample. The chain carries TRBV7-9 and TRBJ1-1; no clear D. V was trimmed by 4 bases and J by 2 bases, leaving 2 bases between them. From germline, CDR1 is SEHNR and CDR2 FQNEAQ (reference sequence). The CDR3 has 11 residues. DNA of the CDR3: TGTGCCAGCAGCTCAAACACTGAAGCTTTCTTT. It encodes CASSSNTEAFF.

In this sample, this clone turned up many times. DNA for the CDR3: TGTGCCAGCAGTGCGTCCGGTTATGGCTACACCTTC. Translation gives CASSASGYGYTF. J is TRBJ1-2 and V is TRBV2; no reliable D call. V dropped 4 bases and J dropped 5 bases, with 8 bases sitting between them. The germline V gene has CDR1 SNHLY and CDR2 FYNNEI. CDR3 length: 12 amino acids. Complete variable domain (other parts from reference TRBV2 and TRBJ1-2): EPEVTQTPSHQVTQMGQEVILRCVPISNHLYFYWYRQILGQKVEFLVSFYNNEISEKSEIFDDQFSVERPDGSNFTLKIRSTKLEDSAMYFCASSASGYGYTFGSGTRLTVV.

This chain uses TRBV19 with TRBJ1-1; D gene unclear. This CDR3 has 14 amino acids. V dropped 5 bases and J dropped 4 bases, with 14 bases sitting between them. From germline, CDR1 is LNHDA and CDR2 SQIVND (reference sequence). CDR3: CASSFGSGITEAFF. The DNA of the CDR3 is TGTGCCAGTAGTTTCGGCTCTGGGATCACTGAAGCTTTCTTT.

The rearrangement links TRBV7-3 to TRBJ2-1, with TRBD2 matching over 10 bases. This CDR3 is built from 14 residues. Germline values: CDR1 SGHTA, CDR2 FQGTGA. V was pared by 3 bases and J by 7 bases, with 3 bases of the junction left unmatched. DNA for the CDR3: TGTGCCAGCAGCTTGCTAGCGGGAGTAAATGAGCAGTTCTTC. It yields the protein CASSLLAGVNEQFF.

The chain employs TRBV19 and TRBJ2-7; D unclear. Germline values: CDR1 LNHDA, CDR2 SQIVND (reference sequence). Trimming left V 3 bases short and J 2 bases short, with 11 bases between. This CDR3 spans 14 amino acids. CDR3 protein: CASSIQPSPYEQYF. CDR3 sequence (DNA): TGTGCCAGTAGTATTCAACCCAGCCCCTACGAGCAGTACTTC.

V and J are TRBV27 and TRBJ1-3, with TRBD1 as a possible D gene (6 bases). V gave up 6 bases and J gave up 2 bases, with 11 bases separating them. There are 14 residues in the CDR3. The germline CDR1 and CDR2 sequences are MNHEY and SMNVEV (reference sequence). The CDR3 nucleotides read TGTGCCAGCAGCCTACAGGGACCTGGAAACACCATATATTTT. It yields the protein CASSLQGPGNTIYF.

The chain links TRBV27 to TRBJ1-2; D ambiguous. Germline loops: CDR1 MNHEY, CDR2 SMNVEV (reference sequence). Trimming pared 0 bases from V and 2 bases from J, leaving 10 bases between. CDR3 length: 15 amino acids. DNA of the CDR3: TGTGCCAGCAGTTTATCAATGGGCAGAAACTATGGCTACACCTTC. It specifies CASSLSMGRNYGYTF.

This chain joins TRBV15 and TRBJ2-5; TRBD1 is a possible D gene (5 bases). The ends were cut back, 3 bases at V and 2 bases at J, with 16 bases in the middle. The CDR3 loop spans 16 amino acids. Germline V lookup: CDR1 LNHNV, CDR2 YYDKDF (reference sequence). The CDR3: CATSRQTVMIQETQYF. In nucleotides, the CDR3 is TGTGCCACCAGCAGGCAGACAGTAATGATACAAGAGACCCAGTACTTC.

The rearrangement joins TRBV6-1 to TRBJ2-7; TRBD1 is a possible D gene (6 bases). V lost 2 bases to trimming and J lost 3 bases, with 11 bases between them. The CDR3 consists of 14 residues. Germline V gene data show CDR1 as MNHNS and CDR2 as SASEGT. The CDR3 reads CASSETVRGYEQYF. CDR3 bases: TGTGCCAGCAGTGAAACGGTCAGGGGCTACGAGCAGTACTTC.

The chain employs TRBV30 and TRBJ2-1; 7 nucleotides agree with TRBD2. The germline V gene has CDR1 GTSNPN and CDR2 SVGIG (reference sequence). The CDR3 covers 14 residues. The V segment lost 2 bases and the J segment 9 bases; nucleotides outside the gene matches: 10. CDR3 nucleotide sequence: TGTGCCTGGAGTCACGGCGGGAGATCGGCTGAGCAGTTCTTC. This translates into CAWSHGGRSAEQFF.

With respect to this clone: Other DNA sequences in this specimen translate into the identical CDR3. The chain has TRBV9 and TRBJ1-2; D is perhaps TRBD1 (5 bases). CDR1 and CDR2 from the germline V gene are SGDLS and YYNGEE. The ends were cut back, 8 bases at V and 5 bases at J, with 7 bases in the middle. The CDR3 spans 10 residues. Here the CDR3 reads CASGGYGYTF. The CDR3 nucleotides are TGTGCCAGTGGGGGTTATGGCTACACCTTC.